Listed below are T cell receptor beta chains from one sample, sequenced in a study of T-cell reconstitution after alpha-beta-depleted transplantation in children. TCRdb reprocessed the PCR reads via MiXCR and lists one record per CDR3 protein. The repertoire holds around 600,000 distinct CDR3 sequences, with roughly 17% as singletons. This specimen was PBMCs from the stem cell graft donor, taken from the stem cell graft. Receptor source: a human donor who donated a stem cell graft to a child with acute myeloid leukemia. CDR3s include the opening cysteine and the closing phenylalanine or tryptophan. A D gene is named only where the DNA matches it firmly.

TRBD1 | TRBV29-1 | CSVRDRGDYEQYF
TRBD1 | TRBV5-1 | CASSLGDRASGYEQYF
- | TRBV12-3/TRBV12-4 | CASSFGLSYEQYF
- | TRBV20-1 | CSARGSMDVTMEYF
- | TRBV7-2 | CASREAGPYGYTF
- | TRBV12-3/TRBV12-4 | CASSQTTGSDTQYF
- | TRBV20-1 | CSAQGGVNTEAFF
- | TRBV7-2 | CASRRTGSHNEQFF
- | TRBV29-1 | CSVYTWGGYTF
TRBD1 | TRBV6-5 | CASSYGQGAGEKLFF
TRBD1 | TRBV4-3 | CASSPSRGRLNEQFF
TRBD2 | TRBV10-3 | CAISDGLAGTDTQYF
TRBD2 | TRBV20-1 | CSARLAGVPAQYF
- | TRBV9 | CASSVATDTPDTQYF
- | TRBV20-1 | CSARSTGTPYGYTF
- | TRBV20-1 | CSAPDPYGYTF
TRBD1 | TRBV5-1 | CASSLVGQGAEAFF
- | TRBV12-3/TRBV12-4 | CASSLEGYLEKLFF
TRBD1 | TRBV11-3 | CASSTNRGQDYGYTF
TRBD1 | TRBV18 | CASSPNRGGYSNQPQHF
- | TRBV20-1 | CSARVPGTKETQYF
- | TRBV20-1 | CSARMTLSPGIQYF